The TCR beta chain described here comes from a study of blood T cell repertoires in COVID-19. Study background: The United States, Italy and Spain provided the acute and convalescent COVID-19 samples. T cells, B-cell-depleted T cells, or PBMCs provided the cDNA or gDNA that served as material.

V was pared by 7 bases and J by 5 bases, with 14 bases between. The CDR3 is 14 residues long. Germline values: CDR1 LNHDA, CDR2 SQIVND (reference sequence). Original data processing: Estimated nucleated cell counts came from reference gene primer amplification. Profiled with immunoSEQ multiplex PCR; TCRdb holds only in-frame clones, not every one. That table furnishes V, J and clone size, whereas the DNA furnished D and trimming. Of a few hundred thousand clones listed, roughly 80% were seen once; the top ten hold over 2.5%. The sequenced sample was peripheral blood. The sequence was obtained from a woman in her thirties who had recovered from COVID-19. The rearrangement joins TRBV19 to TRBJ1-4; D perhaps matches TRBD1 (5 bases). CDR3 coding DNA: TGTGCCAGTAAGGAAGACAGATCGAATGAAAAACTGTTTTTT. Its protein is CASKEDRSNEKLFF.